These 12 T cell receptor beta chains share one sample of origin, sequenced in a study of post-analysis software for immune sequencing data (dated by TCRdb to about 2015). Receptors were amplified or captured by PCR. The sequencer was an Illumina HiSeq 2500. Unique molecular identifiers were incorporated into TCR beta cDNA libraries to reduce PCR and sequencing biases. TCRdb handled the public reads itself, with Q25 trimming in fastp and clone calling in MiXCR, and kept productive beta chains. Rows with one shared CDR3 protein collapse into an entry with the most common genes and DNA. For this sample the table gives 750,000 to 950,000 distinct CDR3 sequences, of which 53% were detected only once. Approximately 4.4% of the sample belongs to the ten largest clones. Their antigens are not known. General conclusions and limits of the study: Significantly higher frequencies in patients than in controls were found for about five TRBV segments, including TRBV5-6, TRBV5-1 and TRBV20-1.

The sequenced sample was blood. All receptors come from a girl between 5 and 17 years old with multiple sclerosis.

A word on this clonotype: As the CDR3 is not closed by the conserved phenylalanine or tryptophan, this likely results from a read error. In nucleotides, the CDR3 is TGTGCCAGCAGTGGGTCTTGGGATAGCGGGAGGTACCAAGAGACCCAGTACGTC. It specifies CASSGSWDSGRYQETQYV. The V call is TRBV6-1, the J call TRBJ2-5; 10 nucleotides line up with TRBD2. There are 18 residues in the CDR3. V was pared by 4 bases and J by 0 bases, with 11 bases of the junction left unmatched. Germline V gene data show CDR1 as MNHNS and CDR2 as SASEGT.

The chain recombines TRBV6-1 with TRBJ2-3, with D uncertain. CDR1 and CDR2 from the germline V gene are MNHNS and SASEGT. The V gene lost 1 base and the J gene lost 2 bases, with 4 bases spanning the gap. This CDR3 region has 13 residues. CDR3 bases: TGTGCCAGCAGTGAAGAGGTCACAGATACGCAGTATTTT. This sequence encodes CASSEEVTDTQYF.

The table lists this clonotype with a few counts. CDR3 coding DNA: TGCAGTGCCCGATCCGGGTCCCAAGAGACCCAGTACTTC. Encoded protein: CSARSGSQETQYF. V is TRBV20-1 and J is TRBJ2-5; D uncertain. The CDR3 has 13 amino acids. V lost 6 bases to trimming and J lost 1 base, with 12 bases between them. Per the germline V gene, CDR1 is DFQATT and CDR2 is SNEGSKA (reference sequence).

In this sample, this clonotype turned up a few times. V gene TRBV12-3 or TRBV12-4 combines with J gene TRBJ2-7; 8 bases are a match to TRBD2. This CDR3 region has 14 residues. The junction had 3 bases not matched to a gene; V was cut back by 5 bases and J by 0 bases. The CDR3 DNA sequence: TGTGCCAGCAGTCGAAGCGGGAGCTCCTACGAGCAGTACTTC. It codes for CASSRSGSSYEQYF.

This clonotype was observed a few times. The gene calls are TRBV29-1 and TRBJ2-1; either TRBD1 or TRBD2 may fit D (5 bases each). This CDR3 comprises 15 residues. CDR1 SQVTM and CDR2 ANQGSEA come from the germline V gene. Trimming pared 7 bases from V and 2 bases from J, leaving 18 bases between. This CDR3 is CSGAGTFLPYNEQFF. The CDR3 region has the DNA TGCAGCGGAGCCGGGACCTTTCTCCCCTACAATGAGCAGTTCTTC.

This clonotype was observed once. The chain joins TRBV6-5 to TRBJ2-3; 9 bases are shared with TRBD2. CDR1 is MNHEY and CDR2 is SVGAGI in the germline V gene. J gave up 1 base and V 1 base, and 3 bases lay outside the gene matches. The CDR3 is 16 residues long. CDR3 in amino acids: CASSYLVAGGTDTQYF. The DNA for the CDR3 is TGTGCCAGCAGTTACTTGGTAGCGGGGGGCACAGATACGCAGTATTTT.

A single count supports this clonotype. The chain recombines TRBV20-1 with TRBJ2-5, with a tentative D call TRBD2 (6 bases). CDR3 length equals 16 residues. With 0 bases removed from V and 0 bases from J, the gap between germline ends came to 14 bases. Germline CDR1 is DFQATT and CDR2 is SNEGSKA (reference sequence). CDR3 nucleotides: TGCAGTGCTAGAGATATACGAGCGGGTCACCAAGAGACCCAGTACTTC. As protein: CSARDIRAGHQETQYF.

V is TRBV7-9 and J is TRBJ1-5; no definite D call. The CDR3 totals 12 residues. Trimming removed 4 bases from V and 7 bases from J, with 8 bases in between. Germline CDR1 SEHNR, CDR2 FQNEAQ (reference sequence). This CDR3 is CASSSQSQPQHF. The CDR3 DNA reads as TGTGCCAGCAGCTCCCAGAGCCAGCCCCAGCATTTT.

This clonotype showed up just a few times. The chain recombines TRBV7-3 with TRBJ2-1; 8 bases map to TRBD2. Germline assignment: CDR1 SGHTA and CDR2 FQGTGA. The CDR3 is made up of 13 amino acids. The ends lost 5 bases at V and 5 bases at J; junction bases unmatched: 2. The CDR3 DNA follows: TGTGCCAGCAGCATCGGGAGGGACAATGAGCAGTTCTTC. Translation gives CASSIGRDNEQFF. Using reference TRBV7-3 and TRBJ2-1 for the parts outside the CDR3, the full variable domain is GAGVSQTPSNKVTEKGKYVELRCDPISGHTALYWYRQSLGQGPEFLIYFQGTGAADDSGLPNDRFFAVRPEGSVSTLKIQRTERGDSAVYLCASSIGRDNEQFFGPGTRLTVL.

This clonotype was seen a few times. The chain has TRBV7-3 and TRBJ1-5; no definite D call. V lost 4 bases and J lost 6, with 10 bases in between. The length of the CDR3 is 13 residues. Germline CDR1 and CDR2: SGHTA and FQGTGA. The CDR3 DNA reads TGTGCCAGCAGCTCCGGTTTGGGTCAGCCCCAGCATTTT. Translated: CASSSGLGQPQHF.

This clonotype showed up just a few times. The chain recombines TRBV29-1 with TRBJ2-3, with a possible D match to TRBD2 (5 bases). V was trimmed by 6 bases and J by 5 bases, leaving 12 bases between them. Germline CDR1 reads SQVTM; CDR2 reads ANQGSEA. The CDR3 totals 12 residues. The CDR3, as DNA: TGCAGCGTGCCCCCCGGAGGAGATACGCAGTATTTT. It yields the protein CSVPPGGDTQYF.

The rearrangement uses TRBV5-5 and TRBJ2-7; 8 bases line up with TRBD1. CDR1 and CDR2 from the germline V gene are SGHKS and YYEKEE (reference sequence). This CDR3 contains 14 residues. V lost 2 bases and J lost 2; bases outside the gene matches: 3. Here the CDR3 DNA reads TGTGCCAGCAGCTTATCGGACAGGGCCTACGAGCAGTACTTC. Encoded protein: CASSLSDRAYEQYF.